Following are 20 T cell receptor beta chains from one sample sequenced in a study of radiotherapy plus CTLA-4 blockade in lung cancer. This table comes from immunoSEQ multiplex PCR, and its TCRdb copy is limited to in-frame clones, with some not included. The sample lists about 76,000 clones; around 81% were seen once. The sequencing here drew on peripheral blood, taken from a patient treated with radiotherapy plus ipilimumab. The receptors stem from a human donor with non-small cell lung cancer whose response to radiotherapy plus ipilimumab could not be evaluated. Some clones in this sample may be carry-over from other donors' samples.

DNA of the CDR3: TGTGCCAGCAGTTCCGGCGGGGGGAGCTCCTACAATGAGCAGTTCTTC. The encoded protein is CASSSGGGSSYNEQFF. The rearrangement links TRBV6-5 to TRBJ2-1, with TRBD2 identical over 8 bases. J lost 0 bases, V lost 4 bases, and 5 bases had no gene match. Per germline, CDR1 MNHEY and CDR2 SVGAGI. This CDR3 contains 16 residues.

CDR3 sequence (DNA): TGTGCCAGCAGCCAAGTAGTAGGCGGGGGGGCACGTGTTGAGCAGTTCTTC. It translates to CASSQVVGGGARVEQFF. The genes are TRBV4-2 and TRBJ2-1, with 9 bases lining up with TRBD2. The ends lost 1 base at V and 9 bases at J; junction bases unmatched: 13. Germline V gene lookup returns CDR1 LGHNA and CDR2 YNFKEQ. The CDR3 loop spans 17 amino acids.

The chain employs TRBV29-1 and TRBJ2-5, with D unclear. The CDR3 length is 13 residues. V lost 5 bases and J 2 bases, leaving 12 bases between the germline ends. CDR1 and CDR2 (germline): SQVTM, ANQGSEA. The CDR3 coding sequence is TGCAGCGTTCTCCCAGCGAAACAAGAGACCCAGTACTTC. It translates to CSVLPAKQETQYF. The full variable domain, its missing parts supplied by reference TRBV29-1 and TRBJ2-5, is SAVISQKPSRDICQRGTSLTIQCQVDSQVTMMFWYRQQPGQSLTLIATANQGSEATYESGFVIDKFPISRPNLTFSTLTVSNMSPEDSSIYLCSVLPAKQETQYFGPGTRLLVL.

The gene calls are TRBV6-1 and TRBJ1-4; 8 bases align to TRBD1. Germline V gene data show CDR1 as MNHNS and CDR2 as SASEGT. The CDR3 covers 16 residues. The V and J ends lost 4 bases and 0 bases, in that order; junction bases with no gene match: 4. Here the CDR3 reads CASSARDRPTNEKLFF. The CDR3, as DNA: TGTGCCAGCAGTGCCCGGGACAGGCCAACTAATGAAAAACTGTTTTTT.

The chain couples TRBV5-1 to TRBJ1-6; D remains ambiguous. V was trimmed by 0 bases and J by 5 bases, leaving 12 bases between them. The CDR3 runs 16 residues. The germline V gene has CDR1 SGHRS and CDR2 YFSETQ. CDR3 region: CASSLEGALDNSPLHF. The CDR3 DNA sequence: TGCGCCAGCAGCTTGGAGGGAGCCCTGGATAATTCACCCCTCCACTTT.

V gene TRBV5-1 combines with J gene TRBJ2-1; 11 bases match TRBD2. V shed 4 bases and J 14 bases; nucleotides not matched to a gene: 5. The CDR3 spans 12 residues. Germline CDR1 and CDR2: SGHRS and YFSETQ. The CDR3 protein is CASSRIAGGEFF. CDR3 in DNA: TGCGCCAGCAGCAGGATAGCGGGGGGGGAGTTCTTC.

Concerning this clone: Just one base apart from a much larger clone, this may be a read error. Here the CDR3 DNA reads TGTGCCAGCAGCTTGACAGACTACGAGCAGTACTTC. It yields the protein CASSLTDYEQYF. The chain links TRBV5-6 to TRBJ2-7; the D is unclear. Trimming removed 1 base from V and 3 bases from J, with 5 bases in between. In germline, CDR1 is SGHDT, CDR2 YYEEEE. The length of the CDR3 is 12 residues.

The V call is TRBV6-5, the J call TRBJ2-7, with 12 nucleotides matching TRBD2. CDR3 length: 15 amino acids. Unmatched junction bases numbered 5, after V lost 5 bases and J lost 3 bases. The germline V gene has CDR1 MNHEY and CDR2 SVGAGI. As DNA, the CDR3 is TGTGCCAGCAGTAACGGACTAGCGGGGTTCTACGAGCAGTACTTC. It translates to CASSNGLAGFYEQYF.

The chain uses TRBV9 and TRBJ2-3; D uncertain. V was clipped by 2 bases and J by 0 bases, with 10 bases between them. CDR1 and CDR2 (germline): SGDLS, YYNGEE. The CDR3 runs 15 residues. The CDR3 bases are TGTGCCAGCAGCGTTTACACCTCTAGCACAGATACGCAGTATTTT. This gives the protein CASSVYTSSTDTQYF.

Comments on this clone: Other DNA variants within this sample encode the same CDR3. This chain connects TRBV28 to TRBJ1-3; D perhaps matches TRBD1 (6 bases). V was trimmed by 1 base and J by 0 bases, leaving 16 bases between them. CDR3 length: 18 residues. Germline V lookup: CDR1 MDHEN, CDR2 SYDVKM. CDR3 sequence: CASSLYPTGPFSGNTIYF. CDR3 DNA: TGTGCCAGCAGTTTATACCCCACAGGGCCCTTCTCTGGAAACACCATATATTTT.

The chain links TRBV6-6 to TRBJ1-3; 8 positions agree with TRBD1. Unmatched junction bases numbered 9, after V lost 7 bases and J lost 4 bases. The CDR3 runs to 15 residues. Germline V lookup: CDR1 MNHNY, CDR2 SVGAGI (reference sequence). CDR3 in DNA: TGTGCCAGCACCGTGGACAGGGCACAAGGAAACACCATATATTTT. It codes for CASTVDRAQGNTIYF.

In this sample, this clone turned up a few times. The chain uses TRBV10-2 and TRBJ1-1, with TRBD1 matching 7 bases. V shed 4 bases, J shed 1 base, and the junction held 3 bases outside the gene matches. CDR1 WSHSY and CDR2 SAAADI come from the germline V gene. The CDR3 runs to 14 residues. The CDR3 nucleotides are TGCGCCAGCAGTGTCGGACAGGAGAACACTGAAGCTTTCTTT. It translates to CASSVGQENTEAFF.

The chain links TRBV6-5 to TRBJ2-3; D is unclear. This CDR3 has 14 residues. CDR1 and CDR2 from the germline V gene are MNHEY and SVGAGI. Deletions cut 2 bases from V and 2 bases from J, with 8 bases between. The CDR3 here is CASSYKSNTDTQYF. CDR3 DNA: TGTGCCAGCAGTTACAAATCAAACACAGATACGCAGTATTTT.

This sequence joins TRBV7-8 and TRBJ2-7, with 7 bases identical to TRBD1. The V gene end was trimmed by 5 bases and the J gene end by 0 bases; junction bases not matched to a gene: 4. Germline loops: CDR1 SGHVS, CDR2 FQNEAQ. This CDR3 spans 14 amino acids. The CDR3 sequence: CASSMGTASYEQYF. In nucleotides, the CDR3 is TGTGCCAGCAGCATGGGGACAGCCTCCTACGAGCAGTACTTC.

CDR3 nucleotide sequence: TGTGCCACCAGCGGGGACAGGGTCCCTAACACTGAAGCTTTCTTT. It codes for CATSGDRVPNTEAFF. The chain employs TRBV15 and TRBJ1-1; 9 bases match TRBD1. The CDR3 sequence is 15 residues long. Unmatched junction bases numbered 6, after V lost 5 bases and J lost 2 bases. CDR1 is LNHNV, CDR2 YYDKDF, per germline (reference sequence).

The chain carries TRBV28 and TRBJ1-5; possible D gene TRBD1, 6 bases. V lost 2 bases and J lost 6, with 14 bases in between. From germline, CDR1 is MDHEN and CDR2 SYDVKM. The CDR3 is made up of 15 amino acids. The CDR3 DNA reads as TGTGCCAGCAGTTTAGGGACGGGGGGCGGTCAGCCCCAGCATTTT. It specifies CASSLGTGGGQPQHF.

The chain uses TRBV6-5 and TRBJ2-1; D is undetermined. Trimming removed 8 bases from V and 5 bases from J, with 7 bases in between. Per the germline V gene, CDR1 is MNHEY and CDR2 is SVGAGI. The CDR3 has 11 amino acids. This CDR3 is CASSGHNEQFF. The CDR3, as DNA: TGTGCCAGCTCGGGTCACAATGAGCAGTTCTTC.

As to this clone: Compared with germline, one end of the junction differs, possibly owing to a read error. In the same sample, other DNA sequences code for this CDR3. The J gene is TRBJ1-1, the V gene TRBV10-3; no clear D. This CDR3 has 12 residues. Germline V gives CDR1 ENHRY, CDR2 SYGVKD. In nucleotides, the CDR3 is TGTGCCATCAGTGAGGGGCGGGCTGAGGCTTTCTTT. As protein: CAISEGRAEAFF.

This chain links TRBV5-4 with TRBJ1-6; TRBD1 matches 8 bases. The germline CDR1 and CDR2 sequences are SGHNT and YYREEE (reference sequence). The CDR3 spans 16 residues. J gave up 0 bases and V 3 bases, and 2 bases lay outside the gene matches. This CDR3 reads CASSSGGSSYNSPLHF. The CDR3 DNA follows: TGTGCCAGCAGCTCAGGGGGCAGCTCCTATAATTCACCCCTCCACTTT.

The chain carries TRBV18 and TRBJ1-5; 8 bases are shared with TRBD1. After removal of 6 bases from V and 3 bases from J, the junction contained 7 bases not matched to a gene. The CDR3 runs to 15 residues. Germline CDR1 is KGHSH and CDR2 is LQKENI. The CDR3 bases are TGTGCCAGCTCCGGGCAGGGGGCTGACAATCAGCCCCAGCATTTT. The encoded protein is CASSGQGADNQPQHF.